The 4 T cell receptor beta chains listed next were all sequenced from one sample in a study of blood T cell repertoires in COVID-19 (dated by TCRdb to 2020 to 2022). Libraries were made using the immunoSEQ multiplex PCR assay. TCRdb provides this immuneACCESS table in a form limited to in-frame rearrangements. Some clones are lacking; in checked studies, under half of them reflect an unresolved V gene, and why the rest are absent is not known. This sample lists roughly 290,000 clones; roughly 86% were detected once. Less than 2.5% of the sample is held by the ten biggest clonotypes. Sequencing was done on a sample of peripheral blood. These receptor sequences come from a woman aged 30 to 39 who had recovered from COVID-19.

This rearrangement joins TRBV5-1 to TRBJ2-1; 11 nucleotides line up with TRBD1. This CDR3 is built from 15 residues. Germline CDR1 SGHRS, CDR2 YFSETQ. The V segment lost 3 bases and the J segment 7 bases; nucleotides outside the gene matches: 6. CDR3 region: CASSSGQGAVNEQFF. CDR3 DNA sequence: TGCGCCAGCAGCTCAGGACAGGGGGCTGTTAATGAGCAGTTCTTC.

This chain joins TRBV28 and TRBJ1-1; D not certain. Trimming took 5 bases from V and 6 from J, leaving 19 bases between them. Germline assignment: CDR1 MDHEN and CDR2 SYDVKM. This CDR3 comprises 15 residues. CDR3 coding DNA: TGTGCCAGCAGTGTAATCCTAACCTACGTTCCTGAAGCTTTCTTT. It codes for CASSVILTYVPEAFF.

The V gene is TRBV30, the J gene TRBJ1-6; TRBD1 is a possible D gene (6 bases). CDR1 is GTSNPN, CDR2 SVGIG, per germline (reference sequence). The CDR3 is made up of 15 amino acids. V gave up 2 bases and J gave up 6 bases, with 14 bases separating them. The CDR3 sequence: CAWSTARGGNSPLHF. The CDR3 nucleotides read TGTGCCTGGAGTACCGCTAGGGGGGGTAATTCACCCCTCCACTTT.

This clone was observed a handful of times. The rearrangement joins TRBV7-8 to TRBJ1-1, with D possibly matching TRBD1 (5 bases). V was clipped by 4 bases and J by 4 bases, with 13 bases between them. CDR3 size: 14 residues. Germline CDR1 and CDR2: SGHVS and FQNEAQ. The CDR3 here is CASSSREGSTEAFF. As DNA, the CDR3 is TGTGCCAGCAGCTCGCGGGAGGGGAGCACTGAAGCTTTCTTT.